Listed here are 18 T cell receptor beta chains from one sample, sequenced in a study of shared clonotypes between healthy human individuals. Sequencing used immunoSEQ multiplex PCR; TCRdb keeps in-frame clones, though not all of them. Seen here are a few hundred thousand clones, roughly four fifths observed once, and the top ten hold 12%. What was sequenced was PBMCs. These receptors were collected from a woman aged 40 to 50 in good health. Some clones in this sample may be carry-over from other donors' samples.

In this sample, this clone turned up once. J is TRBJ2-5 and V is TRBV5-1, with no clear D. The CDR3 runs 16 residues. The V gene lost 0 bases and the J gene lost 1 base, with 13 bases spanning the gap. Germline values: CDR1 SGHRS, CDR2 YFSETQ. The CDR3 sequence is CASSLGPAALQETQYF. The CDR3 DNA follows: TGCGCCAGCAGCTTGGGCCCCGCAGCCCTCCAAGAGACCCAGTACTTC. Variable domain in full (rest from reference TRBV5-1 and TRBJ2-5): KAGVTQTPRYLIKTRGQQVTLSCSPISGHRSVSWYQQTPGQGLQFLFEYFSETQRNKGNFPGRFSGRQFSNSRSEMNVSTLELGDSALYLCASSLGPAALQETQYFGPGTRLLVL.

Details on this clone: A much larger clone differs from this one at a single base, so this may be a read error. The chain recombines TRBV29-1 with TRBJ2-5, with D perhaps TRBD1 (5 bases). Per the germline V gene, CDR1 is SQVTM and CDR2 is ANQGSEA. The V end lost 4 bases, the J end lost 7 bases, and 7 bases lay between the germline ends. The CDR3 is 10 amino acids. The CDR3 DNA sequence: TGCAGCGTTGCCCAGGGGACCCAGTACTTC. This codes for CSVAQGTQYF.

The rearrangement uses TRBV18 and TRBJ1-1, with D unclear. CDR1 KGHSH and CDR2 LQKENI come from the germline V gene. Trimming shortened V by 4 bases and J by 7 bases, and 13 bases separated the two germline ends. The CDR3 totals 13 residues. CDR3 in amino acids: CASSLTTEGEAFF. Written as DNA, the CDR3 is TGTGCCAGCTCACTAACGACGGAAGGTGAAGCTTTCTTT.

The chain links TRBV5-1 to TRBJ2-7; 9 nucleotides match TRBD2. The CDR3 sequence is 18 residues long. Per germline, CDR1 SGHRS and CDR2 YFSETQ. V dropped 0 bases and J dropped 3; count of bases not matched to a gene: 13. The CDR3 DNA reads TGCGCCAGCAGCTTGGGGCCCCGCGCTAGCGGGGTTGACTACGAGCAGTACTTC. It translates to CASSLGPRASGVDYEQYF. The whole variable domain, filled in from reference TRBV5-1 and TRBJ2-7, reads KAGVTQTPRYLIKTRGQQVTLSCSPISGHRSVSWYQQTPGQGLQFLFEYFSETQRNKGNFPGRFSGRQFSNSRSEMNVSTLELGDSALYLCASSLGPRASGVDYEQYFGPGTRLTVT.

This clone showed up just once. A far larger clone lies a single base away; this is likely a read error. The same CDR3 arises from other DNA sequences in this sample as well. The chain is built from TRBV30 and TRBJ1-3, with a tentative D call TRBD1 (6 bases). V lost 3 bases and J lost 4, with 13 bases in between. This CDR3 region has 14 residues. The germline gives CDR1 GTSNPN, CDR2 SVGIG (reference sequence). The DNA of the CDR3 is TGTGCCTGGAGACAGGGTTACTCCGGAAACACCATATATTTT. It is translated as CAWRQGYSGNTIYF.

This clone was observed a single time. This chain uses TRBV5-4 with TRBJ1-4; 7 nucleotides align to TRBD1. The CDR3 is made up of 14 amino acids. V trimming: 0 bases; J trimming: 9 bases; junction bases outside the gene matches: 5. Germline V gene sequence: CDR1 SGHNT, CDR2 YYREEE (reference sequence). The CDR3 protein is CASSLDRGTQKLFF. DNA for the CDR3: TGTGCCAGCAGCTTGGACAGGGGAACGCAAAAACTGTTTTTT.

DNA for the CDR3: TGTGCCAGCAGCTTAGTAGTGGGACATGCCGAGCAGTACTTC. Protein: CASSLVVGHAEQYF. The chain is built from TRBV7-9 and TRBJ2-7; a possible D gene is TRBD1 (6 bases). The CDR3 has 14 amino acids. Germline V lookup: CDR1 SEHNR, CDR2 FQNEAQ (reference sequence). Trimming removed 1 base at V and 6 bases at J, with 13 bases between.

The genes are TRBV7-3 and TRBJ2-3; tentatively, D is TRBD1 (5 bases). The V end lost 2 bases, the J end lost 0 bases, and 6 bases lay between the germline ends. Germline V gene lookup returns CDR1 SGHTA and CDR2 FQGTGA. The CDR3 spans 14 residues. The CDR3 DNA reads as TGTGCCAGCAGCTTAGGGGCCAGCACAGATACGCAGTATTTT. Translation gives CASSLGASTDTQYF.

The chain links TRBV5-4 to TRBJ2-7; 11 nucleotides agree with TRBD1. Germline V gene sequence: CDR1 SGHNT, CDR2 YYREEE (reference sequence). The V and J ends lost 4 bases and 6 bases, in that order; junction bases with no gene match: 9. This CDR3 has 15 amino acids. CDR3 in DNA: TGTGCCAGCAGCAGTTTGGACAGGGGGCGTAGCGAGCAGTACTTC. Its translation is CASSSLDRGRSEQYF.

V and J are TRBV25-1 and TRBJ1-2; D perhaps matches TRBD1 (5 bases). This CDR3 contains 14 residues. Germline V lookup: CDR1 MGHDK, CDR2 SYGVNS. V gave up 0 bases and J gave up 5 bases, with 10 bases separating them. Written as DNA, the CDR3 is TGTGCCAGCAGTGAATACGGGGGGAAGTATGGCTACACCTTC. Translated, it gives CASSEYGGKYGYTF.

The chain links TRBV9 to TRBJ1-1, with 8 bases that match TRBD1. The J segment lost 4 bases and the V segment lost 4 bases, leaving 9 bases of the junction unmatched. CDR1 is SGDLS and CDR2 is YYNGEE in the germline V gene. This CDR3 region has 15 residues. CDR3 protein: CASSPARTGFTEAFF. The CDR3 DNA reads TGTGCCAGCAGCCCAGCCCGGACAGGGTTCACTGAAGCTTTCTTT.

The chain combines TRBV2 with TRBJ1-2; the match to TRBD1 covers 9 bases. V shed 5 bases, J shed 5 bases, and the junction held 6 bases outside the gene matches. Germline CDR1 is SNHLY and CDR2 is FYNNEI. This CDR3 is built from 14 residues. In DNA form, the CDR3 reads TGTGCCAGCAGTCGACAGGGGGGCGGGTATGGCTACACCTTC. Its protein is CASSRQGGGYGYTF.

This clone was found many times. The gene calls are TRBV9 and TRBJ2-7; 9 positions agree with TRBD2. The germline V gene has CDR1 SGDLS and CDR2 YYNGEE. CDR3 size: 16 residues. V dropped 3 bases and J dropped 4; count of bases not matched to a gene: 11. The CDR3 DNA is TGTGCCAGCAGCGCCGGCCTGGCGGGAGGGATATACGAGCAGTACTTC. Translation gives CASSAGLAGGIYEQYF.

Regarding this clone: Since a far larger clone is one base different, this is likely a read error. DNA for the CDR3: TGCGCCAGCAGGGGTAGCGCAGGTATAAATGAAGAACTGTTTTTT. It is translated as CASRGSAGINEELFF. The chain is built from TRBV5-1 and TRBJ1-4; D unresolved. This CDR3 is 15 amino acids long. The germline gives CDR1 SGHRS, CDR2 YFSETQ.

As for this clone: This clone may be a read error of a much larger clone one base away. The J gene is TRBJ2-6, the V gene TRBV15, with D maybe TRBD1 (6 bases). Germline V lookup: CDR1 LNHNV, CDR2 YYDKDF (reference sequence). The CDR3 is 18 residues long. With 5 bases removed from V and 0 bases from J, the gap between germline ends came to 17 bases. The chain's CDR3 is CATSGQYSTISGANVLTF. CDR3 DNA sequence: TGTGCCACCAGCGGACAGTACAGTACCATCTCTGGGGCCAACGTCCTGACTTTC.

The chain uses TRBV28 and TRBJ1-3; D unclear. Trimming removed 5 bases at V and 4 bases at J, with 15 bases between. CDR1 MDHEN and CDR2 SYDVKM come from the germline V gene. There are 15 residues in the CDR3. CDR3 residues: CASSPPWLGGNTIYF. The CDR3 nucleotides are TGTGCCAGCAGTCCTCCTTGGCTCGGAGGAAACACCATATATTTT.

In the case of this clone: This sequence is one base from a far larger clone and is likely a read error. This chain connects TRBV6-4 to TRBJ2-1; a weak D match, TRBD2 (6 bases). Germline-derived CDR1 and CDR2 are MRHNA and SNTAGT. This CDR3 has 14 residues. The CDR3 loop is CVSAPRESHNEQFF. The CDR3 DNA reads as TGTGTCAGCGCCCCCCGGGAGTCCCACAATGAGCAGTTCTTC.

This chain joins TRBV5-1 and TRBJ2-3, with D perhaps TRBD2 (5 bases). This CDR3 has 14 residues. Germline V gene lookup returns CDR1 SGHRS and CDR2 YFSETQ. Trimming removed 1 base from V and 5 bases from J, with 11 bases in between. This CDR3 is CASSLQADGDTQYF. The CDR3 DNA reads TGCGCCAGCAGCTTGCAAGCGGACGGAGATACGCAGTATTTT.